The source of this TCR beta chain is a study of patients and donors after allogeneic stem cell transplantation. V lost 3 bases and J 7 bases, leaving 16 bases between the germline ends. Per the germline V gene, CDR1 is MNHEY and CDR2 is SVGAGI. The CDR3 is 15 residues long. This clonotype was observed a few times. TCRdb itself ran the RT-PCR reads through MiXCR, one entry per CDR3 protein. The sample shows some 960,000 distinct CDR3 sequences, under 20% of them seen only once. Material: blood, either unsorted or a sorted T cell fraction (not recorded which). The V gene is TRBV6-5, the J gene TRBJ2-1; maybe TRBD2 (6 bases). This TCR came from a human donor who was either an allogeneic HSCT recipient or a stem cell or donor lymphocyte infusion donor (not recorded which). It is not recorded whose cells these are; they may come from a transplant donor. Here the CDR3 DNA reads TGTGCCAGCAGTTATAAGGGACTCCGAAGGAATGAGCAGTTCTTC. Its protein is CASSYKGLRRNEQFF.